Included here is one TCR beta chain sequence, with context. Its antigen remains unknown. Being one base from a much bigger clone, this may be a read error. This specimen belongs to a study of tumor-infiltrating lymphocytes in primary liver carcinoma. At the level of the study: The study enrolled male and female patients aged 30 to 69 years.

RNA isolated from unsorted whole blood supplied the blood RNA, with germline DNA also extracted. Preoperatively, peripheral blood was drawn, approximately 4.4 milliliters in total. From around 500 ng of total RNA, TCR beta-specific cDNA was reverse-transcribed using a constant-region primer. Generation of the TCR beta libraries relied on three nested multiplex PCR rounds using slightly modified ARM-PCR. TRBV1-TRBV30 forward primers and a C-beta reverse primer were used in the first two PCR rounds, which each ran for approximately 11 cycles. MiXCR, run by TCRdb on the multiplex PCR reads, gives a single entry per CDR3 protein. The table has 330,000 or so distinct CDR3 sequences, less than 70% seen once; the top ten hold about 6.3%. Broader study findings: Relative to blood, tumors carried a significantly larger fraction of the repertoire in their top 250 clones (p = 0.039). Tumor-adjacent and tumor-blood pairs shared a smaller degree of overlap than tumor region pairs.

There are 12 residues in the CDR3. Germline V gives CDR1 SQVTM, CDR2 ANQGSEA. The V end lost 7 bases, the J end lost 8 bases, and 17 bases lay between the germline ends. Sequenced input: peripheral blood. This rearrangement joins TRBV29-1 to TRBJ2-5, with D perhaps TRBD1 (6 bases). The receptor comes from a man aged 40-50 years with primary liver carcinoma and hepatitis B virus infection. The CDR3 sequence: CSGMDSGDTQYF. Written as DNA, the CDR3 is TGCAGCGGTATGGACAGTGGAGATACCCAGTACTTC.